This section outlines one T cell receptor beta chain sequence together with its context. This clonotype was found a few times. Its cognate antigen has yet to be identified. Base qualities are not at hand, and no much larger clone is one base apart. Receptors were amplified or captured by 5' RACE. This sample was sequenced with a NextSeq 500. In the TCR library protocol, unique molecular identifiers were attached to individual cDNA molecules to correct for PCR bias and sequencing error. TCR alpha and beta chains were both sequenced, and the abundances of alpha and beta sequences in each sample were closely correlated with each other. The paper's data handling went like this. V gene, J gene and CDR3 annotation of TCR sequences was performed with Decombinator V4. Expanded TCRs were defined as changing significantly between any two time points under a Poisson model with p below 0.0001. TCR abundances were normalised to the total number of TCRs sequenced in each sample and reported as counts per million. TRAV1-2 paired with TRAJ12, TRAJ20 or TRAJ33 defined MAIT TCRs, while TRAV10 paired with TRAJ18 defined iNKT TCRs. VDJdb, accessed on 1 November 2021, was searched for TCRs annotated for CMV, EBV and SARS-CoV-2, and TCRs annotated for more than one antigen were excluded. TCRdb handled the public reads itself, with Q25 trimming in fastp and clone calling in MiXCR, and kept productive beta chains. All rows with the same CDR3 protein become a single entry with the most common DNA and genes. TCRdb, rather than the study authors, made the V and J calls. The sample table shows about 69,000 distinct CDR3 sequences, and roughly 10% are seen once. Jointly, the top ten make up under 7% of the sample.

These data belong to a study of early T cells in non-severe SARS-CoV-2 infection (dated by TCRdb to the early 2020s). For the wider study: TCR sequencing used bulk RNA from unsorted whole blood, so alpha and beta chains could not be paired.

This was a case-control study nested in a cohort of healthcare workers in London, UK, who had nasopharyngeal swab PCR tests and blood samples taken every week. Between 23 and 31 March 2020, the week of the UK lockdown, healthcare workers were enrolled and then followed up weekly for as long as 16 weeks. General findings and caveats noted by the study authors: VDJdb matching was skewed toward anti-spike CD8 responses, so virus-specific expansions were likely underestimated and private and CD4 specificities were missed.

The CDR3 numbers 13 residues from cysteine through phenylalanine. The read is trimmed to its CDR3 DNA, 39 bases read in frame from base 1. Trimming removed 0 bases from V and 5 bases from J, leaving 9 bases between the germline ends. CDR1 and CDR2 are drawn from the germline V gene: SGHRS, YFSETQ. Sequencing was carried out using whole blood. The source of this sequence is an adult who was a healthcare worker with PCR-confirmed SARS-CoV-2 infection or an uninfected control (not recorded which). The chain links TRBV5-1 with TRBJ2-7, with the D segment possibly TRBD1 or TRBD2, each aligning over 5 bases. The CDR3 has the sequence CASSLGDPNEQYF. The nucleotides read TGCGCCAGCAGCTTGGGGGACCCAAACGAGCAGTACTTC.